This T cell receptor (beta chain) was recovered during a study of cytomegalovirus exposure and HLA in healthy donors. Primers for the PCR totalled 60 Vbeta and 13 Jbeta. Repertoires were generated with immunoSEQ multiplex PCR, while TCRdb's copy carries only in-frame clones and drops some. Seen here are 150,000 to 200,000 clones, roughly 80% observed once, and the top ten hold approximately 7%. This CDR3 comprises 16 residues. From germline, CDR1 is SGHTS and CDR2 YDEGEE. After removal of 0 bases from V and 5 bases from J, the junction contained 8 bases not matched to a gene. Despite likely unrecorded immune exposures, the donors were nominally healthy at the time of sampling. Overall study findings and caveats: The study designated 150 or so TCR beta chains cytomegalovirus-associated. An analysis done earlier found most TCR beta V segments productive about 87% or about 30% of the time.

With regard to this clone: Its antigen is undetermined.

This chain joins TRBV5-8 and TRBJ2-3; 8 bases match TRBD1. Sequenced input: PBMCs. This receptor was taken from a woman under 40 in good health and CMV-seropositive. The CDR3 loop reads CASSLGGQGVIDTQYF. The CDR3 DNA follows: TGTGCCAGCAGCTTGGGAGGACAGGGTGTAATAGATACGCAGTATTTT.